This T cell receptor beta chain was recorded in a study of blood T cell repertoires in COVID-19. Original processing methods: Amplification from reference gene primers served as the basis for estimated nucleated cell counts. Here immunoSEQ multiplex PCR was the method, and the copy in TCRdb shows in-frame clones only, minus some. V and J calls and clone size are copied from that table; D and trimming were computed from the DNA. The sample has 250,000 to 400,000 clones, roughly 90% seen once; the top ten hold less than 3.5%. The germline V gene has CDR1 SNHLY and CDR2 FYNNEI. CDR3 length: 12 amino acids. Trimming stripped 2 bases from V and 8 bases from J, with 6 bases between.

The clonotype comes from a woman in her twenties or thirties with COVID-19, enrolled during active disease. The sequenced material came from peripheral blood. This chain joins TRBV2 and TRBJ2-2; D is ambiguous. Here the CDR3 DNA reads TGTGCCAGCAGTGAACAGTCAGGGGAGCTGTTTTTT. The encoded protein is CASSEQSGELFF.